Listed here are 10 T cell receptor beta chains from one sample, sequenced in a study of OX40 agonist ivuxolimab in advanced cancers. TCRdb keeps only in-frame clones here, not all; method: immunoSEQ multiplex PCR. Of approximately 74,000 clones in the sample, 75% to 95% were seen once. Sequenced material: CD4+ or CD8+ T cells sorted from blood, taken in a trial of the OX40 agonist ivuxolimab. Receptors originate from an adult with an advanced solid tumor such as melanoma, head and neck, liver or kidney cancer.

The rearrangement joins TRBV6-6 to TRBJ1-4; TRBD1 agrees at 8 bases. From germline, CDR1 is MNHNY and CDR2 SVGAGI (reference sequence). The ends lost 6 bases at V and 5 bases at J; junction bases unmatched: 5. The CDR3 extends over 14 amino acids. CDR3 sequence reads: CASRFTGGNEKLFF. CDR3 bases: TGTGCCAGCAGATTTACAGGGGGAAATGAAAAACTGTTTTTT.

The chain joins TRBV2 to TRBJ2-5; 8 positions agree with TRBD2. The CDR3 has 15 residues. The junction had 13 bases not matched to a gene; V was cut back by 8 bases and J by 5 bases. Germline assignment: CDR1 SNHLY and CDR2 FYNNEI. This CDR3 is CASLQDGGRLETQYF. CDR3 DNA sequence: TGTGCCAGCCTGCAAGATGGCGGGAGGCTTGAGACCCAGTACTTC.

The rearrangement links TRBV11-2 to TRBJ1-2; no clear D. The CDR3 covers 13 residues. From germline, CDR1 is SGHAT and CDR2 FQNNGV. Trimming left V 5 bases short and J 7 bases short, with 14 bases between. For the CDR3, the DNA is TGTGCCAGCAGCAGAGACCCATCATTTGGCTACACCTTC. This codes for CASSRDPSFGYTF.

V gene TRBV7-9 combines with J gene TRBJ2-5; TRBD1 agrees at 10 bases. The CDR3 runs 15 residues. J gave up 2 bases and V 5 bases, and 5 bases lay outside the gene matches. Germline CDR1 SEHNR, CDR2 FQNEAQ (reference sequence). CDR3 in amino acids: CASSPPGQGQETQYF. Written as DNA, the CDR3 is TGTGCCAGCAGCCCCCCGGGACAGGGGCAAGAGACCCAGTACTTC.

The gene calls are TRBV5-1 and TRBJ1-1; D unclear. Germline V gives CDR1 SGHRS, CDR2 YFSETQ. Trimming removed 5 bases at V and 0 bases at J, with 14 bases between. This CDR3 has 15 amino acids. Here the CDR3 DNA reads TGCGCCAGCAGTCAGGACCCCAACATGAACACTGAAGCTTTCTTT. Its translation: CASSQDPNMNTEAFF.

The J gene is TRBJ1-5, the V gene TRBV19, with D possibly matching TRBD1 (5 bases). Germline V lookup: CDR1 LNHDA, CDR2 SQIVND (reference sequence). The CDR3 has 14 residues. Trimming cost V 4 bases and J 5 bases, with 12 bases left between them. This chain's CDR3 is CASSTGQWDQPQHF. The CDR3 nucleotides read TGTGCCAGTAGTACGGGGCAGTGGGATCAGCCCCAGCATTTT. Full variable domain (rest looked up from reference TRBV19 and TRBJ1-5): DGGITQSPKYLFRKEGQNVTLSCEQNLNHDAMYWYRQDPGQGLRLIYYSQIVNDFQKGDIAEGYSVSREKKESFPLTVTSAQKNPTAFYLCASSTGQWDQPQHFGDGTRLSIL.

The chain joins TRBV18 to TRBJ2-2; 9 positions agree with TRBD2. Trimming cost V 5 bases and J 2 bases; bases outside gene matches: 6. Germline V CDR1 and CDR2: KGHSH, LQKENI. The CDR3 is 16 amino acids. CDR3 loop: CASSSRLAVNTGELFF. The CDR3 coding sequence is TGTGCCAGCTCATCGCGACTAGCGGTTAACACCGGGGAGCTGTTTTTT.

The CDR3 loop reads CASSYLAGTDTQYF. The CDR3, as DNA: TGTGCCAGCAGTTATCTAGCCGGCACAGATACGCAGTATTTT. This chain connects TRBV6-5 to TRBJ2-3; TRBD2 is a possible D gene (5 bases). The V gene's germline CDR1 is MNHEY and CDR2 SVGAGI. The CDR3 runs 14 residues. The V gene lost 3 bases and the J gene lost 1 base, with 8 bases spanning the gap.

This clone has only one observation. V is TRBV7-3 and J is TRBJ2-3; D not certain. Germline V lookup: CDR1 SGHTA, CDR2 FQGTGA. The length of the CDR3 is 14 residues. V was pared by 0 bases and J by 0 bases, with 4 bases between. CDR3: CASSLTGSTDTQYF. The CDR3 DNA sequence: TGTGCCAGCAGCTTAACCGGGAGCACAGATACGCAGTATTTT.

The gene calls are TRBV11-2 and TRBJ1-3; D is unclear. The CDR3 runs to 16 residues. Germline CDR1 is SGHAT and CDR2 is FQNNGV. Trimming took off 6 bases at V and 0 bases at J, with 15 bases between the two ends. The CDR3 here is CASRPAGSISGNTIYF. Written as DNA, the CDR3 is TGTGCCAGCAGGCCCGCTGGTTCCATCTCTGGAAACACCATATATTTT.